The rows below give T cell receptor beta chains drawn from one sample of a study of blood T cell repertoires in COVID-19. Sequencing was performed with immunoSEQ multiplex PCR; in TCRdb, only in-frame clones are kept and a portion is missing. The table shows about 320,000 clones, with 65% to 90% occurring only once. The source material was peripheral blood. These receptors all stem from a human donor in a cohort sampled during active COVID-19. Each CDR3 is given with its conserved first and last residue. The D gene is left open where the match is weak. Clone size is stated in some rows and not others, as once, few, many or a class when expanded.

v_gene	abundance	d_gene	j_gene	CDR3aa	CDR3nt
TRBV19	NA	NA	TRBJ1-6	CASSYGQSPLHF	TGTGCCAGTAGCTATGGACAGTCACCCCTCCACTTT
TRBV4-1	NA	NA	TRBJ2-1	CASSQDVLGRYEQFF	TGCGCCAGCAGCCAAGACGTTCTGGGGCGTTATGAGCAGTTCTTC
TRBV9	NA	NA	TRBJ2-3	CASSVASGTDTQYF	TGTGCCAGCAGCGTAGCTAGCGGCACAGATACGCAGTATTTT
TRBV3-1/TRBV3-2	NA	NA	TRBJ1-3	CASSQGAGNTIYF	TGTGCCAGCAGCCAGGGCGCGGGAAACACCATATATTTT
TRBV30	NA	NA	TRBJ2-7	CAWSAASAGYEQYF	TGTGCCTGGAGTGCGGCCTCAGCAGGCTACGAGCAGTACTTC
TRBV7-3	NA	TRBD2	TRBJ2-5	CASSLTGLAGKTQYF	TGTGCCAGCAGCTTAACAGGACTAGCGGGGAAGACCCAGTACTTC
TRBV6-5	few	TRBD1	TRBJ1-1	CASSSLPRGQSEAFF	TGTGCCAGCAGTTCTCTCCCCAGGGGGCAGTCTGAAGCTTTCTTT
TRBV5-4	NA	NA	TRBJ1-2	CASSLVAGVSENYGYTF	TGTGCCAGCAGCTTGGTAGCAGGGGTGTCCGAAAACTATGGCTACACCTTC
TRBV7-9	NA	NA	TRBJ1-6	CASSPDRGSPLHF	TGTGCCAGCAGCCCGGACAGAGGGTCACCCCTCCACTTT
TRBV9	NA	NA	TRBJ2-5	CASSVGGIQETQYF	TGTGCCAGCAGCGTAGGAGGGATCCAAGAGACCCAGTACTTC
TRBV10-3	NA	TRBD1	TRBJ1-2	CAISESGQGTSGYTF	TGTGCCATCAGTGAGTCGGGACAGGGGACGAGCGGCTACACCTTC
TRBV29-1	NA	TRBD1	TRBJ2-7	CSVATGFYEQYF	TGCAGCGTGGCGACAGGGTTCTACGAGCAGTACTTC
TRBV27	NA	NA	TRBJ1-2	CASSPRGGVGIYGYTF	TGTGCCAGCAGCCCTCGTGGGGGCGTGGGTATCTATGGCTACACCTTC